The 29 T cell receptor beta chains in this list originate from one sample, sequenced in a study of blood T cell repertoires in COVID-19. Method: immunoSEQ multiplex PCR; TCRdb's copy keeps in-frame clones and lacks some. The repertoire includes over 100,000 clones, 80% to 90% of them detected once, and roughly 4% sits in the top ten. The source material was peripheral blood. These receptors came from a man between 40 and 49 years old with acute or convalescent COVID-19.

The rearrangement joins TRBV9 to TRBJ1-3; D possibly corresponds to TRBD1 (5 bases). Germline loops: CDR1 SGDLS, CDR2 YYNGEE. This CDR3 region has 14 residues. Deletions cut 0 bases from V and 7 bases from J, with 11 bases between. CDR3 amino acids: CASSVARAANTIYF. Written as DNA, the CDR3 is TGTGCCAGCAGCGTAGCCAGGGCGGCGAACACCATATATTTT.

The chain joins TRBV7-9 to TRBJ1-5, with TRBD1 as a possible D gene (5 bases). CDR1 and CDR2 from the germline V gene are SEHNR and FQNEAQ (reference sequence). Deletions cut 5 bases from V and 7 bases from J, with 12 bases between. CDR3 length: 13 amino acids. This CDR3 reads CASSNGGVQPQHF. As DNA, the CDR3 is TGTGCCAGCAGCAATGGGGGGGTACAGCCCCAGCATTTT.

CDR3 amino acids: CASSQTRQETQYF. DNA for the CDR3: TGTGCCAGCAGCCAAACCCGGCAAGAGACCCAGTACTTC. The chain employs TRBV4-2 and TRBJ2-5; D not resolved. V was pared by 2 bases and J by 2 bases, with 6 bases between. Germline V gene sequence: CDR1 LGHNA, CDR2 YNFKEQ. The CDR3 has 13 residues.

The chain recombines TRBV30 with TRBJ1-5, with 7 bases identical to TRBD1. Germline V gene lookup returns CDR1 GTSNPN and CDR2 SVGIG (reference sequence). The CDR3 has 14 residues. Germline trimming cut 5 bases from V and 5 bases from J; bases unmatched to any gene: 9. The CDR3 region is CAWCSSGGYQPQHF. The CDR3 DNA reads TGTGCCTGGTGCTCGTCAGGGGGGTATCAGCCCCAGCATTTT.

The chain is built from TRBV30 and TRBJ1-1, with D possibly being TRBD1 (5 bases). The length of the CDR3 is 14 residues. Germline CDR1 GTSNPN, CDR2 SVGIG (reference sequence). Trimming removed 3 bases from V and 3 bases from J, with 14 bases in between. The CDR3 here is CAWRAGPLDTEAFF. CDR3 nucleotides: TGTGCCTGGAGAGCAGGGCCACTCGACACTGAAGCTTTCTTT.

This clone occurred once. The J gene is TRBJ1-2, the V gene TRBV6-2 or TRBV6-3; D gene unclear. The germline V gene encodes CDR1 MNHEY and CDR2 SVGEGT. The CDR3 runs to 16 residues. Between the trimmed V and J ends, which lost 0 bases and 4 bases, there was a span of 15 bases. The CDR3 DNA is TGTGCCAGCAGTTACTCGAGGCGTCTAAACCGCTATGGCTACACCTTC. This gives the protein CASSYSRRLNRYGYTF.

This clone was counted a few times. This chain joins TRBV6-6 and TRBJ2-6; a possible D gene is TRBD2 (5 bases). CDR1 and CDR2 (germline): MNHNY, SVGAGI (reference sequence). This CDR3 has 16 residues. V was pared by 10 bases and J by 2 bases, with 18 bases between. CDR3 coding DNA: TGTGCCACTCGGGGAGTCTGGAAGACTGGGGCCAACGTCCTGACTTTC. As protein: CATRGVWKTGANVLTF.

The chain couples TRBV3-1 (or the pseudogene TRBV3-2) to TRBJ2-3; D ambiguous. CDR1 and CDR2 from the germline V gene are LGHDT and YNNKEL (reference sequence). Trimming stripped 2 bases from V and 4 bases from J, with 7 bases between. The CDR3 consists of 13 residues. DNA for the CDR3: TGTGCCAGCAGCCAACCAGGCGCAGATACGCAGTATTTT. Its protein is CASSQPGADTQYF.

The chain recombines TRBV5-8 with TRBJ1-2, with 7 bases fitting TRBD1. Per germline, CDR1 SGHTS and CDR2 YDEGEE. The V and J ends lost 1 base and 7 bases, in that order; junction bases with no gene match: 7. The CDR3 runs 14 residues. The CDR3 reads CASSLPGGASGYTF. CDR3 DNA: TGTGCCAGCAGCTTGCCAGGGGGAGCCTCTGGCTACACCTTC.

This chain connects TRBV9 to TRBJ1-1; TRBD1 might be the D (5 bases). The CDR3 loop spans 14 amino acids. V lost 4 bases and J 5 bases, leaving 15 bases between the germline ends. Germline lookup yields CDR1 SGDLS and CDR2 YYNGEE. The CDR3 coding sequence is TGTGCCAGCAGCCCCGCAGGGTGGAGTACTGAAGCTTTCTTT. Translating gives CASSPAGWSTEAFF.

This chain joins TRBV18 and TRBJ1-3; TRBD1 aligns across 10 bases. In germline, CDR1 is KGHSH, CDR2 LQKENI. The CDR3 spans 16 residues. The trim removed 0 bases at V and 6 bases at J, leaving 5 bases unmatched. DNA of the CDR3: TGTGCCAGCTCACCACCGGGACAGGGGATTGCAAACACCATATATTTT. It translates to CASSPPGQGIANTIYF.

The gene calls are TRBV29-1 and TRBJ2-7; D is unclear. CDR1 SQVTM and CDR2 ANQGSEA come from the germline V gene. V gave up 6 bases and J gave up 0 bases, with 12 bases separating them. CDR3 length: 13 residues. CDR3 loop: CSVGGYSSYEQYF. CDR3 nucleotides: TGCAGCGTCGGCGGCTATAGCTCCTACGAGCAGTACTTC.

The chain employs TRBV6-2 or TRBV6-3 and TRBJ2-3, with D maybe TRBD1 (6 bases). Trimming stripped 4 bases from V and 10 bases from J, with 18 bases between. The CDR3 sequence is 14 residues long. CDR1 is MNHEY, CDR2 SVGEGT, per germline. Here the CDR3 DNA reads TGTGCCAGCAGTTCCACGGGCCTAGGGGGTGCGCAGTATTTT. Translation gives CASSSTGLGGAQYF.

CDR3 DNA sequence: TGTGCCAGCAGTGTTAAGCGGGAGGTAATGGAGCAGTACTTC. Translating it yields CASSVKREVMEQYF. The rearrangement joins TRBV27 to TRBJ2-7; TRBD2 matches at 9 bases. CDR3 length: 14 amino acids. Germline values: CDR1 MNHEY, CDR2 SMNVEV (reference sequence). V was pared by 5 bases and J by 7 bases, with 9 bases of the junction left unmatched.

The chain joins TRBV24-1 to TRBJ2-2, with TRBD2 matching 11 bases. CDR1 and CDR2 (germline): KGHDR, SFDVKD. V shed 8 bases, J shed 5 bases, and the junction held 6 bases outside the gene matches. This CDR3 comprises 15 residues. CDR3 protein: CATNTLAGGTGELFF. CDR3 in DNA: TGTGCCACCAATACCCTAGCGGGAGGAACCGGGGAGCTGTTTTTT.

The CDR3 DNA is TGTGCCAGCAGCGTATCAGGGTCCCAGAACACTGAAGCTTTCTTT. Amino acids: CASSVSGSQNTEAFF. V usage is TRBV9 and J usage is TRBJ1-1, with D tentatively TRBD1 (5 bases). V was cut by 1 base and J by 1 base, with 11 bases left in between. The CDR3 has 15 amino acids. Germline CDR1 SGDLS, CDR2 YYNGEE.

The V and J genes are TRBV15 and TRBJ1-3; D might be TRBD1 (5 bases). Germline CDR1 and CDR2: LNHNV and YYDKDF (reference sequence). Trimming removed 4 bases from V and 0 bases from J, with 13 bases in between. The length of the CDR3 is 16 residues. CDR3 coding DNA: TGTGCCACCAGCATTCTAGGGGCGAGCTCTGGAAACACCATATATTTT. It encodes CATSILGASSGNTIYF.

The rearrangement links TRBV15 to TRBJ2-1; D might be TRBD2 (6 bases). V was clipped by 1 base and J by 6 bases, with 10 bases between them. Germline V lookup: CDR1 LNHNV, CDR2 YYDKDF (reference sequence). CDR3 length equals 14 residues. CDR3 nucleotide sequence: TGTGCCACCAGCAGAGGGGGGGTACTCAATGAGCAGTTCTTC. Translating it yields CATSRGGVLNEQFF.

V usage is TRBV5-4 and J usage is TRBJ1-2; the D gene is possibly TRBD1 (6 bases). The CDR3 runs 14 residues. The V end lost 6 bases, the J end lost 6 bases, and 18 bases lay between the germline ends. Germline V gene lookup returns CDR1 SGHNT and CDR2 YYREEE (reference sequence). As DNA, the CDR3 is TGTGCCAGCACCCCGATGGGGGCCCGAGATGGCTACACCTTC. Its translation is CASTPMGARDGYTF.

The rearrangement links TRBV9 to TRBJ2-3; 8 bases are shared with TRBD2. The CDR3 covers 16 residues. Germline CDR1 reads SGDLS; CDR2 reads YYNGEE. V shed 1 base and J 6 bases; nucleotides not matched to a gene: 10. The CDR3 DNA sequence: TGTGCCAGCAGCGTAAGGACTGCGGGGGGAGGTGATACGCAGTATTTT. This sequence encodes CASSVRTAGGGDTQYF.

V usage is TRBV7-9 and J usage is TRBJ1-2; D is uncertain. The V gene lost 0 bases and the J gene lost 6 bases, with 8 bases spanning the gap. Germline-derived CDR1 and CDR2 are SEHNR and FQNEAQ (reference sequence). The CDR3 consists of 13 residues. Here the CDR3 reads CASSLALPDGYTF. The CDR3 DNA is TGTGCCAGCAGCTTAGCGTTGCCAGATGGCTACACCTTC.

This chain links TRBV27 with TRBJ2-1; 10 nucleotides line up with TRBD2. The CDR3 loop spans 15 amino acids. The V gene end was trimmed by 5 bases and the J gene end by 2 bases; junction bases not matched to a gene: 3. Germline-derived CDR1 and CDR2 are MNHEY and SMNVEV (reference sequence). CDR3 residues: CASSASGRAYNEQFF. The CDR3 nucleotides are TGTGCCAGCAGTGCAAGCGGGAGGGCCTACAATGAGCAGTTCTTC.

The gene calls are TRBV7-3 and TRBJ2-3, with unresolved D. Germline lookup yields CDR1 SGHTA and CDR2 FQGTGA. CDR3 size: 13 residues. Deletions cut 5 bases from V and 1 base from J, with 7 bases between. DNA of the CDR3: TGTGCCAGCAGCCCGGGTGGCACAGATACGCAGTATTTT. The encoded protein is CASSPGGTDTQYF.

V is TRBV11-2 and J is TRBJ1-6, with 8 bases aligning to TRBD1. The CDR3 runs to 16 residues. Germline CDR1 reads SGHAT; CDR2 reads FQNNGV. V trimming: 0 bases; J trimming: 7 bases; junction bases outside the gene matches: 5. The chain's CDR3 is CASSLDRNRGNSPLHF. The CDR3 nucleotides are TGTGCCAGCAGCTTAGATCGGAACAGGGGGAATTCACCCCTCCACTTT.

This chain joins TRBV4-2 and TRBJ2-5, with 11 bases that match TRBD2. The CDR3 consists of 16 residues. Germline trimming cut 4 bases from V and 2 bases from J; bases unmatched to any gene: 6. Germline values: CDR1 LGHNA, CDR2 YNFKEQ. The CDR3, as DNA: TGTGCCAGCAGCCTCACGGGACTAGCGGATCAAGAGACCCAGTACTTC. Its protein is CASSLTGLADQETQYF.

This clone occurred once. CDR3 loop: CASSFRQVNTGELFF. In DNA form, the CDR3 reads TGTGCCAGCAGTTTCCGACAGGTCAACACCGGGGAGCTGTTTTTT. V gene TRBV28 combines with J gene TRBJ2-2; D perhaps matches TRBD1 (6 bases). CDR3 length: 15 residues. The V gene's germline CDR1 is MDHEN and CDR2 SYDVKM. Trimming took off 3 bases at V and 2 bases at J, with 10 bases between the two ends. The full variable domain, with the rest looked up from reference TRBV28 and TRBJ2-2, is DVKVTQSSRYLVKRTGEKVFLECVQDMDHENMFWYRQDPGLGLRLIYFSYDVKMKEKGDIPEGYSVSREKKERFSLILESASTNQTSMYLCASSFRQVNTGELFFGEGSRLTVL.

The V call is TRBV5-4, the J call TRBJ2-1, with 7 bases matching TRBD1. CDR1 SGHNT and CDR2 YYREEE come from the germline V gene (reference sequence). The CDR3 consists of 15 residues. V was pared by 1 base and J by 4 bases, with 5 bases of the junction left unmatched. CDR3 sequence reads: CASSLPGQIYNEQFF. CDR3 DNA sequence: TGTGCCAGCAGCTTGCCGGGACAGATATACAATGAGCAGTTCTTC.

The V gene is TRBV5-1, the J gene TRBJ1-3; perhaps TRBD1 as D (6 bases). Trimming pared 4 bases from V and 0 bases from J, leaving 11 bases between. The CDR3 covers 15 residues. Germline V CDR1 and CDR2: SGHRS, YFSETQ. In nucleotides, the CDR3 is TGCGCCAGCAGCGCCGGACAGTCCTCTGGAAACACCATATATTTT. Amino acids: CASSAGQSSGNTIYF.

The chain carries TRBV23-1 and TRBJ1-5, with D possibly being TRBD1 (6 bases). TRBV23-1 is an ORF, with its function uncertain. The CDR3 extends over 19 amino acids. The ends were cut back, 8 bases at V and 0 bases at J, with 26 bases in the middle. The CDR3 bases are TGCGCCAGCGGCCTACTAGCGGGGGGGCCGATCGATAGCAATCAGCCCCAGCATTTT. This sequence encodes CASGLLAGGPIDSNQPQHF.